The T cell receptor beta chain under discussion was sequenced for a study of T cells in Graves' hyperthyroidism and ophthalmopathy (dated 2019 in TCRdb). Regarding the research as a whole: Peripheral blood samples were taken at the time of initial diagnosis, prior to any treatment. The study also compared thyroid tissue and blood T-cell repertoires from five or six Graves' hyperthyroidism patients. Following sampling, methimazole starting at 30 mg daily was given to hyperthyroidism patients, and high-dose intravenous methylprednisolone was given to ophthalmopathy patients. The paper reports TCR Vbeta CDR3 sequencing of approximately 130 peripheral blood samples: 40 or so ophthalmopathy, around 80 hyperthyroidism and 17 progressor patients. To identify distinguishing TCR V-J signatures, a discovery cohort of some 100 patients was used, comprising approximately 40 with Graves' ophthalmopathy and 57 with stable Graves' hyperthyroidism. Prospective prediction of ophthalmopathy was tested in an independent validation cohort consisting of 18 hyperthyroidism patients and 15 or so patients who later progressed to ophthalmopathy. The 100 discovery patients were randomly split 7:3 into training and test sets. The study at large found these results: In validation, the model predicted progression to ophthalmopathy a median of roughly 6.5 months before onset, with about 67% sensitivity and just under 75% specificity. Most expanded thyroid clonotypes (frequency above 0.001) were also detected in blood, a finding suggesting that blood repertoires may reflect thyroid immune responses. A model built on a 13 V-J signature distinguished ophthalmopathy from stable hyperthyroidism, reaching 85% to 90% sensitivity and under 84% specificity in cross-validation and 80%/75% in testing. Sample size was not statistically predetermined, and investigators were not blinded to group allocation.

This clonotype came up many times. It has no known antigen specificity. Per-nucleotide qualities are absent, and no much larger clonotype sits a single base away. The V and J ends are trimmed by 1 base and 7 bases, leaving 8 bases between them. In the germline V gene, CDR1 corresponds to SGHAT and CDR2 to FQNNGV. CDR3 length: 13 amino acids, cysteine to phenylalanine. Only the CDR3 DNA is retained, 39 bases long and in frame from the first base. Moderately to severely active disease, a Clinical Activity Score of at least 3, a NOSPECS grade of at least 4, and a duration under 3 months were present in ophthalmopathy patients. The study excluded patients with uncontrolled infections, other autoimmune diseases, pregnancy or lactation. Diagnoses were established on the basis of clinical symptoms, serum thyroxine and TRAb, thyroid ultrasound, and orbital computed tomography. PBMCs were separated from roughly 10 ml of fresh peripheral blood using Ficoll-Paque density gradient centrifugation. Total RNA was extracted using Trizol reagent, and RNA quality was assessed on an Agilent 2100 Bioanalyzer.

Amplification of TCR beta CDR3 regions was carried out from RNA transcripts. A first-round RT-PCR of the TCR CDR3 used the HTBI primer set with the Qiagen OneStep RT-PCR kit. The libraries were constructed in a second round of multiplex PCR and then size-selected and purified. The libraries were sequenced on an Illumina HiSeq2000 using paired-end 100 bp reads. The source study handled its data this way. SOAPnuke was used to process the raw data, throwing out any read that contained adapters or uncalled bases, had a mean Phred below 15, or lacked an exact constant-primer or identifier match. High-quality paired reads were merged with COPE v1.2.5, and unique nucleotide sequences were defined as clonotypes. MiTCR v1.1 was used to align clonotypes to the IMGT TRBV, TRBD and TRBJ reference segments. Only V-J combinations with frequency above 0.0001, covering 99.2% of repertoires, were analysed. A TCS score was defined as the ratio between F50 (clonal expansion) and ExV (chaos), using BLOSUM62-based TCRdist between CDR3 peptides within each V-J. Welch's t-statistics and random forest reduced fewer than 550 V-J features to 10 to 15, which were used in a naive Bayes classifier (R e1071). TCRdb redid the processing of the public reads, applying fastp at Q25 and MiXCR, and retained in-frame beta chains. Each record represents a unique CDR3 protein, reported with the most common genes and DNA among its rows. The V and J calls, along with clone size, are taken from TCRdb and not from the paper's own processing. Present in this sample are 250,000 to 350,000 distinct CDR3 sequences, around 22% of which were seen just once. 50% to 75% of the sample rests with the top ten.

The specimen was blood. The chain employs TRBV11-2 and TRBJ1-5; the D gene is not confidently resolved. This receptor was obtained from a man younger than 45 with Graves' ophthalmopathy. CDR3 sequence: CASSLGAGQPQHF. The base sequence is TGTGCCAGCAGCTTAGGGGCGGGACAGCCCCAGCATTTT.